This T cell receptor (beta chain) was sequenced for a study of T-cell reconstitution after alpha-beta-depleted transplantation in children. Notes on the study in general: The study reportedly traced alpha-beta T cells about two months after transplant to several hundred expanded graft clones. The authors attributed T-cell counts and diversity one year after transplant mostly to newly produced T cells.

Remarks on this clonotype: Antigen: not known.

The CDR3 consists of 13 residues. Germline V gives CDR1 MNHEY, CDR2 SVGAGI. The ends were cut back, 2 bases at V and 3 bases at J, with 7 bases in the middle. Unique molecular identifiers tagged the TCRbeta library. Using its own MiXCR run on the PCR reads, TCRdb lists one record per CDR3 protein. The sample consists of hundreds of thousands of distinct CDR3 sequences, about a tenth of them appearing once. Sequenced material: PBMCs, taken before TCRalphabeta/CD19-depleted stem cell transplant. The chain has TRBV6-5 and TRBJ2-5; perhaps TRBD2 as D (6 bases). The source is a boy in the first two years of life with acute myeloid leukemia, due to receive a stem cell transplant. The CDR3 sequence is CASSYRGKETQYF. CDR3 bases: TGTGCCAGCAGTTACCGGGGGAAAGAGACCCAGTACTTC.